The clone carrying this TCR beta chain was seen only a few times. Markers CD45RO/CCR7/CD25/CD127/CD95/CD27 served to sort CD4+ naive, central memory, regulatory and stem cell-like memory cells. Sorted cells reached over 95% purity in every population. The study reverse transcribed the entire isolated RNA, so it sequenced expressed TCRB transcripts. Libraries were prepared by immunoSEQ multiplex PCR; TCRdb keeps only in-frame clonotypes and omits some of them. The data hold about 360,000 clones, with roughly an eighth observed a single time. The source of the sample is a study of beta chain features in type 1 diabetes. The receptor was derived from a man younger than 30 in good health. The sequencing input was naive CD4+ T cells from blood.

This CDR3 is CASSSGHRGITDTQYF. DNA of the CDR3: TGTGCCAGCAGCTCGGGACACCGAGGGATAACAGATACGCAGTATTTT. V and J are TRBV11-2 and TRBJ2-3; D is perhaps TRBD1 (6 bases). This CDR3 spans 16 amino acids. The V end lost 4 bases, the J end lost 3 bases, and 17 bases lay between the germline ends. Germline CDR1 and CDR2: SGHAT and FQNNGV.